Listed here is a single T cell receptor (beta chain). This entry belongs to a study of long-term antiretroviral therapy in people with HIV. The assay used was immunoSEQ (version v3.0), run at survey level. The assay was immunoSEQ multiplex PCR, and TCRdb's table has in-frame clones only and misses some. Of some 40,000 clones listed, about 95% are singletons. The material sequenced was unsorted PBMCs, taken about 9.1 years after starting antiretroviral therapy. The source is a man in his thirties or forties with HIV.

Here the CDR3 DNA reads TGTGCCAGCGAATCTAACAAAGCTTTCTTT. The encoded protein is CASESNKAFF. V is TRBV2 and J is TRBJ1-1; D call uncertain. V shed 8 bases and J shed 9 bases, with 10 bases lying between them. The CDR3 is 10 residues long. The germline V gene has CDR1 SNHLY and CDR2 FYNNEI.